These 25 T cell receptor beta chains came from one sample sequenced in a study of CD8 T cells in ankylosing spondylitis. Study-wide results and caveats: Seemingly characteristic of ankylosing spondylitis blood was a TCR beta motif consisting of about 8 highly homologous variants.

TCRdb redid the calling of the 5' RACE reads with MiXCR, one entry per CDR3 protein. The table has some 840,000 distinct CDR3 sequences, 12% seen once. Their antigen targets remain unknown. The sequencing input was blood, either unsorted or a sorted T cell fraction (not recorded which). The receptors were gathered from a male donor with ankylosing spondylitis.

This clonotype turned up a few times. This chain links TRBV6-5 with TRBJ1-2; TRBD1 agrees at 9 bases. This CDR3 is built from 16 residues. V trimming: 4 bases; J trimming: 7 bases; junction bases outside the gene matches: 13. Looked up from germline, CDR1 is MNHEY and CDR2 is SVGAGI. The CDR3 region is CASSSFPGQGSVGYTF. CDR3 coding DNA: TGTGCCAGCAGTTCTTTCCCGGGACAGGGATCGGTTGGCTACACCTTC.

The chain recombines TRBV20-1 with TRBJ2-5, with TRBD2 matching over 8 bases. Germline V CDR1 and CDR2: DFQATT, SNEGSKA (reference sequence). The CDR3 runs to 13 residues. CDR3 nucleotide sequence: TGCAGCGCCGAGTCGGGGGGGCAAGAGACCCAGTACTTC. Its translation: CSAESGGQETQYF.

This clonotype has at least ten counts. This chain links TRBV15 with TRBJ1-1, with 8 bases that match TRBD1. CDR1 LNHNV and CDR2 YYDKDF come from the germline V gene (reference sequence). The ends lost 5 bases at V and 2 bases at J; junction bases unmatched: 7. The length of the CDR3 is 15 residues. Here the CDR3 DNA reads TGTGCCACCAGCTCTTACAGGGGGTTCAACACTGAAGCTTTCTTT. It yields the protein CATSSYRGFNTEAFF.

The chain couples TRBV7-2 to TRBJ2-1, with 9 bases lining up with TRBD1. The CDR3 loop spans 14 amino acids. The germline gives CDR1 SGHTA, CDR2 FQGNSA. Trimming at V came to 0 bases and at J to 10 bases, leaving 4 bases not matched to a gene. The CDR3 DNA reads TGTGCCAGCAGCTTAGCGTGGGGGACAGGGGAGCAGTTCTTC. Translation gives CASSLAWGTGEQFF.

This clonotype was observed many times. The genes are TRBV20-1 and TRBJ2-7; TRBD2 matches at 10 bases. From germline, CDR1 is DFQATT and CDR2 SNEGSKA (reference sequence). CDR3 length: 14 amino acids. J was trimmed by 4 bases and V by 3 bases; bases with no gene match: 6. The CDR3, as DNA: TGCAGTGCTAGTCGGGCTAGCGGGAGATACGAGCAGTACTTC. Encoded protein: CSASRASGRYEQYF.

The chain recombines TRBV9 with TRBJ1-6; 11 nucleotides match TRBD1. The CDR3 loop spans 16 amino acids. Trimming removed 4 bases from V and 11 bases from J; junction bases left unmatched: 11. In germline, CDR1 is SGDLS, CDR2 YYNGEE. In DNA form, the CDR3 reads TGTGCCAGCAGCCCTAGATCCGGGACAGGGGGAACACCCCTCCACTTT. Its protein product is CASSPRSGTGGTPLHF. Supplemented by reference TRBV9 and TRBJ1-6, the full variable domain reads DSGVTQTPKHLITATGQRVTLRCSPRSGDLSVYWYQQSLDQGLQFLIQYYNGEERAKGNILERFSAQQFPDLHSELNLSSLELGDSALYFCASSPRSGTGGTPLHFGNGTRLTVT.

The CDR3 region is CASSFASLPYYEQYF. The CDR3 nucleotides are TGTGCCAGCAGTTTTGCTTCCTTGCCTTACTACGAGCAGTACTTC. V gene TRBV27 combines with J gene TRBJ2-7; D remains unclear. CDR1 is MNHEY and CDR2 is SMNVEV in the germline V gene (reference sequence). The ends were cut back, 3 bases at V and 3 bases at J, with 15 bases in the middle. The CDR3 loop spans 15 amino acids.

The chain is built from TRBV27 and TRBJ2-1; D gene uncertain. V lost 6 bases to trimming and J lost 7 bases, with 13 bases between them. This CDR3 contains 13 residues. Germline V gives CDR1 MNHEY, CDR2 SMNVEV (reference sequence). This CDR3 reads CASRTNRWNEQFF. In nucleotides, the CDR3 is TGTGCCAGCAGGACAAACCGGTGGAATGAGCAGTTCTTC.

This clonotype was detected only a few times. The genes are TRBV4-1 and TRBJ1-3, with D tentatively TRBD1 (6 bases). The CDR3 loop spans 18 amino acids. The germline CDR1 and CDR2 sequences are MGHRA and YSYEKL. The germline V and J ends were trimmed by 1 base and 0 bases, with 16 bases remaining between them. CDR3 amino acids: CASSQVRGTYRSGNTIYF. CDR3 DNA: TGCGCCAGCAGCCAAGTGAGGGGGACTTATCGCTCTGGAAACACCATATATTTT.

This chain links TRBV20-1 with TRBJ1-5; D is possibly TRBD1 (6 bases). The CDR3 contains 15 residues. Germline V CDR1 and CDR2: DFQATT, SNEGSKA (reference sequence). Trimming removed 2 bases from V and 3 bases from J, with 14 bases in between. The CDR3 DNA reads TGCAGTGCTAGAAGGGCGGGGGGGGCCAATCAGCCCCAGCATTTT. Protein sequence: CSARRAGGANQPQHF.

This clonotype has just a few counts. The chain recombines TRBV7-2 with TRBJ2-7, with D tentatively TRBD2 (5 bases). Per the germline V gene, CDR1 is SGHTA and CDR2 is FQGNSA. The CDR3 length is 13 residues. V lost 3 bases to trimming and J lost 12 bases, with 18 bases between them. The CDR3 coding sequence is TGTGCCAGCAGCTTCTCAGCGGACGGCAATCGGTACTTC. Amino acids: CASSFSADGNRYF.

The V call is TRBV20-1, the J call TRBJ1-6, with D unresolved. The CDR3 spans 13 residues. Germline CDR1 is DFQATT and CDR2 is SNEGSKA (reference sequence). V was trimmed by 2 bases and J by 7 bases, leaving 9 bases between them. The CDR3 sequence is CSARSFRNSPLHF. The DNA of the CDR3 is TGCAGTGCTAGAAGTTTCAGGAATTCACCCCTCCACTTT.

The genes are TRBV20-1 and TRBJ2-7; D is unresolved. This CDR3 comprises 12 residues. Looked up from germline, CDR1 is DFQATT and CDR2 is SNEGSKA (reference sequence). V lost 4 bases and J 2 bases, leaving 9 bases between the germline ends. The CDR3 spells CSATDKTYEQYF. DNA for the CDR3: TGCAGTGCTACCGACAAGACCTACGAGCAGTACTTC.

CDR3 amino acids: CATLGTGAGDTQYF. The CDR3 DNA follows: TGTGCCACCCTGGGGACAGGGGCAGGGGATACGCAGTATTTT. The gene calls are TRBV10-3 and TRBJ2-3; 10 nucleotides match TRBD1. The trim removed 10 bases at V and 6 bases at J, leaving 10 bases unmatched. Germline V CDR1 and CDR2: ENHRY, SYGVKD. The CDR3 is 14 amino acids.

This clonotype was seen a few times. The V gene is TRBV5-6, the J gene TRBJ1-2, with a tentative D call TRBD1 (5 bases). The CDR3 has 16 amino acids. V shed 0 bases and J shed 4 bases, with 16 bases lying between them. The germline V gene encodes CDR1 SGHDT and CDR2 YYEEEE. CDR3 bases: TGTGCCAGCAGCTTGGGGAAAGGAGGACACTTCTATGGCTACACCTTC. Protein product: CASSLGKGGHFYGYTF.

This clonotype has only a few counts. The genes are TRBV7-2 and TRBJ1-2; D may be TRBD1 (5 bases). Trimming left V 1 base short and J 3 bases short, with 12 bases between. The CDR3 extends over 15 amino acids. The germline gives CDR1 SGHTA, CDR2 FQGNSA. The CDR3 is CASSLVTRGDYGYTF. CDR3 sequence (DNA): TGTGCCAGCAGCTTAGTTACCCGGGGGGACTATGGCTACACCTTC.

J is TRBJ1-2 and V is TRBV20-1; 9 nucleotides agree with TRBD1. Looked up from germline, CDR1 is DFQATT and CDR2 is SNEGSKA (reference sequence). The CDR3 covers 14 residues. V shed 6 bases, J shed 5 bases, and the junction held 10 bases outside the gene matches. The CDR3 DNA reads TGCAGTGCCTACGGACAGGGGATGGTATATGGCTACACCTTC. It yields the protein CSAYGQGMVYGYTF.

The chain carries TRBV10-3 and TRBJ1-3, with D possibly matching TRBD1 (5 bases). V lost 4 bases to trimming and J lost 0 bases, with 10 bases between them. The CDR3 covers 15 residues. Germline lookup yields CDR1 ENHRY and CDR2 SYGVKD. Here the CDR3 reads CAISGSRGSGNTIYF. DNA for the CDR3: TGTGCCATCAGTGGATCTAGGGGCTCTGGAAACACCATATATTTT.

In this sample, this clonotype turned up many times. CDR3 region: CSAGGRGRSYEQYF. CDR3 coding DNA: TGCAGTGCGGGGGGGCGGGGGAGATCCTACGAGCAGTACTTC. The gene calls are TRBV20-1 and TRBJ2-7, with a weak D call TRBD2 (7 bases). Germline CDR1 DFQATT, CDR2 SNEGSKA (reference sequence). This CDR3 has 14 amino acids. V gave up 6 bases and J gave up 1 base, with 16 bases separating them.

The chain recombines TRBV6-1 with TRBJ2-7; TRBD1 matches at 10 bases. Germline CDR1 is MNHNS and CDR2 is SASEGT. The CDR3 runs 14 residues. The ends lost 5 bases at V and 5 bases at J; junction bases unmatched: 6. This CDR3 reads CASSLGQGKNEQYF. In DNA form, the CDR3 reads TGTGCCAGCAGTCTGGGACAGGGGAAGAACGAGCAGTACTTC.

The rearrangement joins TRBV7-9 to TRBJ1-2, with a weak D call TRBD1 (6 bases). The CDR3 totals 13 residues. Germline-derived CDR1 and CDR2 are SEHNR and FQNEAQ (reference sequence). V dropped 0 bases and J dropped 9 bases, with 11 bases sitting between them. The DNA of the CDR3 is TGTGCCAGCAGCTTAGCAGAAACAGGGAGCTACACCTTC. Protein: CASSLAETGSYTF.

The CDR3 DNA reads TGTGCCAGCAGCCTTCTCGGGACAGGAGGATTGGACACTGAAGCTTTCTTT. Translating it yields CASSLLGTGGLDTEAFF. The chain recombines TRBV7-3 with TRBJ1-1; 8 positions match TRBD1. V dropped 5 bases and J dropped 3; count of bases not matched to a gene: 14. The CDR3 is made up of 17 amino acids. CDR1 is SGHTA and CDR2 is FQGTGA in the germline V gene.

The chain has TRBV10-3 and TRBJ1-1; D remains ambiguous. Germline lookup yields CDR1 ENHRY and CDR2 SYGVKD. V gave up 0 bases and J gave up 5 bases, with 10 bases separating them. The CDR3 sequence is 14 residues long. CDR3 bases: TGTGCCATCAGTGAGTCACAAAGGAGTACTGAAGCTTTCTTT. Its translation: CAISESQRSTEAFF.

This clonotype was seen repeatedly, ten times or more. This rearrangement joins TRBV10-3 to TRBJ1-5; D is undetermined. Per germline, CDR1 ENHRY and CDR2 SYGVKD. Trimming left V 0 bases short and J 4 bases short, with 13 bases between. The CDR3 loop spans 16 amino acids. CDR3 amino acids: CAISESAVVRNQPQHF. The CDR3 coding sequence is TGTGCCATCAGTGAGTCTGCTGTGGTTAGAAATCAGCCCCAGCATTTT.

The chain carries TRBV11-2 and TRBJ1-1; D is perhaps TRBD1 (6 bases). V was cut by 5 bases and J by 3 bases, with 19 bases left in between. The germline V gene has CDR1 SGHAT and CDR2 FQNNGV. The CDR3 extends over 16 amino acids. CDR3 sequence reads: CASSRAGDLTYTEAFF. In DNA form, the CDR3 reads TGTGCCAGCAGCCGTGCAGGGGATCTGACGTACACTGAAGCTTTCTTT. The full variable domain, its missing parts supplied by reference TRBV11-2 and TRBJ1-1, is EAGVAQSPRYKIIEKRQSVAFWCNPISGHATLYWYQQILGQGPKLLIQFQNNGVVDDSQLPKDRFSAERLKGVDSTLKIQPAKLEDSAVYLCASSRAGDLTYTEAFFGQGTRLTVV.